This TCR beta chain was sequenced for a study of CD8+ T cells in alopecia areata. Whole-study context: Twice a day, 5 to 10 mg of oral tofacitinib was administered to treated patients. Percent affected scalp area, the SALT score, rated treated patients' severity. Tofacitinib therapy lasting 6 to 18 months was followed by 6 months off drug.

This CDR3 is 13 amino acids long. The V gene lost 4 bases and the J gene lost 7 bases, with 13 bases spanning the gap. cDNA prepared by RNA extraction and subsequent reverse transcription served as the template for sequencing. The data were produced by immunoSEQ multiplex PCR, yet TCRdb's version contains in-frame clones alone and is incomplete. This table has about 200,000 clones, around two fifths appearing once. Broader study findings: Compared with normal scalp, lesional scalp had higher clonality and more expanded CD8+ clones.

Treatment indicated: oral pan-JAK inhibitor, 5-10 mg twice daily. For this clone: As yet, its antigen is unknown.

This chain joins TRBV23-1 and TRBJ1-2; D not resolved. Being an ORF, TRBV23-1 has a function that is uncertain. The origin of this receptor is a human donor with alopecia areata. Source: CD4+ T cells sorted from blood, taken around week 31, from a patient treated with tofacitinib. Written as DNA, the CDR3 is TGCGCCAGCAGTCCCCCCCCAGGTTCTGGCTACACCTTC. This sequence encodes CASSPPPGSGYTF.